This record covers a single TCR beta chain. TRB was amplified from around 0.25 ug of peripheral blood genomic DNA per sample. Germline V lookup: CDR1 MNHEY, CDR2 SMNVEV (reference sequence). CDR3 length: 16 amino acids. These data belong to a study of T cell clusters in autoimmune cytopenias. TRB was amplified by touch-down multiplex PCR, primer pools A and B combined. One entry per CDR3 protein, without DNA, is what TCRdb gives after re-calling the multiplex PCR reads. Reported are under 15,000 distinct CDR3 sequences; the ten largest clones contain around 20%. These records were also assigned to another study, of T cell repertoires in aging, cancer and after chemotherapy. That report adds: Age-matched healthy donors had significantly more diverse, less clonal blood TCR repertoires than untreated cancer patients.

V usage is TRBV27 and J usage is TRBJ1-6; lacking DNA, the TRBD1 call made by TCRdb goes unchecked. The sequence was collected from a human donor in good health. Sequencing was carried out using peripheral blood. The CDR3 sequence: CACSLLGQSYNSPLHF.